The rows below give T cell receptor beta chains drawn from one sample of a study of Graves' ophthalmopathy and Graves' hyperthyroidism. MiXCR, applied by TCRdb to the multiplex PCR reads, yields one record per CDR3 protein. In the table there are some 400,000 distinct CDR3 sequences, approximately 20% of which are singletons. Material: peripheral blood. The receptor source for this set is a woman in her late teens or twenties with Graves' ophthalmopathy. The CDR3 runs from the conserved cysteine through the conserved F or W. Fields, in order: clone size, J gene, D gene, V gene, CDR3 protein, CDR3 DNA. A D gene is named only where the DNA matches it firmly. Some rows mark clone size as missing; the rest say once, few, many or name a class of expanded clone.

. TRBJ1-5 . TRBV2 CASSDLGAGARQPQHF TGTGCCAGCAGTGATCTCGGGGCGGGGGCCAGACAGCCCCAGCATTTT
many TRBJ2-2 . TRBV12-5 CASGLATGSATGELFF TGTGCTAGTGGTTTGGCTACCGGGAGTGCTACCGGGGAGCTGTTTTTT
many TRBJ1-2 . TRBV5-1 CASSPLAGADGYTF TGCGCCAGCAGCCCCTTGGCGGGGGCAGATGGCTACACCTTC
many TRBJ1-1 . TRBV7-9 CASSAKEGPEAFF TGTGCCAGCAGCGCTAAGGAGGGGCCTGAAGCTTTCTTT
many TRBJ2-7 . TRBV6-1 CASTPGRMIEQYF TGTGCCAGCACTCCCGGGAGAATGATCGAGCAGTACTTC
many TRBJ2-6 . TRBV11-2 CASSFLSDSSGANVLTF TGTGCCAGCAGCTTCCTTTCCGACAGCTCTGGGGCCAACGTCCTGACTTTC
many TRBJ1-5 . TRBV20-1 CSARGGGDSNQPQHF TGCAGTGCTAGAGGGGGGGGGGATAGCAATCAGCCCCAGCATTTT
many TRBJ1-5 TRBD1 TRBV28 CASQRDRINQPQHF TGTGCCAGCCAGAGGGACAGGATCAATCAGCCCCAGCATTTT
many TRBJ2-7 . TRBV11-2 CASSLGGPGGYEQYF TGTGCCAGCAGCTTAGGGGGGCCGGGCGGCTACGAGCAGTACTTC
many TRBJ2-7 TRBD1 TRBV6-2/TRBV6-3 CASSSQGPAYEQYF TGTGCCAGCAGTTCACAGGGGCCAGCCTACGAGCAGTACTTC
many TRBJ2-2 TRBD2 TRBV6-2/TRBV6-3 CASSSLMIAGVRTGELFF TGTGCCAGCAGTTCCTTGATGATAGCGGGAGTGCGGACCGGGGAGCTGTTTTTT
many TRBJ2-5 . TRBV6-2/TRBV6-3 CASSYSETQYF TGTGCCAGCAGTTACTCCGAGACCCAGTACTTC
many TRBJ2-5 TRBD2 TRBV7-2 CASSLRHLILAGPQETQYF TGTGCCAGCAGCCTACGCCATTTGATCCTAGCGGGTCCCCAAGAGACCCAGTACTTC
many TRBJ1-1 . TRBV5-4 CASSTVSNTEAFF TGTGCCAGTTCGACAGTTTCGAACACTGAAGCTTTCTTT
many TRBJ1-1 . TRBV19 CASTWGTEAFF TGTGCCAGTACGTGGGGGACTGAAGCTTTCTTT
many TRBJ1-1 . TRBV28 CASSLFQTEVNTEAFF TGTGCCAGCAGTTTATTTCAGACGGAAGTGAACACTGAAGCTTTCTTT
. TRBJ1-6 . TRBV25-1 CASSGYSVYNSPLHF TGTGCCAGCAGTGGATACTCAGTTTATAATTCACCCCTCCACTTT